This is a list of T cell receptor beta chains from one sample in a study of blood T cell repertoires in COVID-19. The method was immunoSEQ multiplex PCR; TCRdb's version includes in-frame clones alone and lacks a portion of them. Altogether fewer than 450,000 clones are present, roughly 88% being singletons, with the ten largest covering over 9.5%. Sequencing used peripheral blood. The receptors originated from a woman between 50 and 59 years old with COVID-19, enrolled during active disease. CDR3s include the opening cysteine and the closing phenylalanine or tryptophan. A D gene is named only where the DNA matches it firmly. A row's size may be missing; if present it is once, few, many or a size class.

V,D,J,size,CDR3,DNA
TRBV7-8,TRBD1,TRBJ1-4,-,CASSLDRGSEKLFF,TGTGCCAGCAGCCTCGACAGGGGGAGTGAAAAACTGTTTTTT
TRBV7-9,-,TRBJ2-7,-,CASSRAGLSNYEQYF,TGTGCCAGCAGTCGAGCGGGTCTTAGTAACTACGAGCAGTACTTC
TRBV6-5,TRBD1,TRBJ2-3,-,CASSFGGQGTDTQYF,TGTGCCAGCAGTTTCGGGGGACAGGGGACAGATACGCAGTATTTT
TRBV4-1,TRBD1,TRBJ1-2,-,CASSQDGSTGSSGYTF,TGCGCCAGCAGCCAAGATGGGTCGACAGGGAGTAGTGGCTACACCTTC
TRBV19,-,TRBJ1-3,few,CASSMARGGNTIYF,TGTGCCAGTAGTATGGCCAGGGGAGGAAACACCATATATTTT
TRBV2,-,TRBJ1-2,-,CASSVGKGRPVTF,TGTGCCAGCAGTGTAGGGAAGGGGAGGCCCGTCACCTTC
TRBV5-1,-,TRBJ2-1,-,CASSLERGANEQFF,TGCGCCAGCAGCTTGGAACGTGGGGCGAATGAGCAGTTCTTC
TRBV6-5,-,TRBJ2-7,-,CATSGASYEQYF,TGTGCCACATCAGGGGCGTCCTACGAGCAGTACTTC
TRBV27,TRBD1,TRBJ1-2,-,CASSRDRETYGYTF,TGTGCCAGCAGTCGGGACAGGGAGACCTATGGCTACACCTTC
TRBV11-2,-,TRBJ2-3,-,CASSYDTYTQYF,TGTGCCAGCAGCTATGACACCTATACGCAGTATTTT
TRBV7-9,-,TRBJ1-1,-,CASSRPFGVNTEAFF,TGTGCCAGCAGCCGACCCTTCGGGGTGAACACTGAAGCTTTCTTT
TRBV19,TRBD1,TRBJ1-5,-,CASSTQGNQPQHF,TGTGCCAGTAGTACACAGGGGAACCAGCCCCAGCATTTT
TRBV3-1/TRBV3-2,TRBD2,TRBJ2-2,-,CASSQDIWRGGDGELFF,TGTGCCAGCAGCCAAGATATCTGGCGGGGGGGCGACGGGGAGCTGTTTTTT
TRBV7-2,-,TRBJ2-1,-,CASSPHFIVAHEQFF,TGTGCCAGCAGCCCCCATTTTATAGTAGCCCATGAGCAGTTCTTC